The entry that follows covers one T cell receptor (beta chain) sequence. The data are from a study of T cell changes during pregnancy in multiple sclerosis. With V trimmed by 1 base and J by 12 bases, 16 bases remained unmatched. Germline assignment: CDR1 SEHNR and CDR2 FQNEAQ (reference sequence). CDR3 length: 17 residues. Here immunoSEQ multiplex PCR was the method, and the copy in TCRdb shows in-frame clones only, minus some. This sample has about 58,000 clones, with 93% found just once. The V call is TRBV7-9, the J call TRBJ1-4; 8 bases are a match to TRBD1. The sample was CD8+ T cells from peripheral blood mononuclear cells, taken in the second trimester of pregnancy. This clonotype was obtained from a female donor with multiple sclerosis, enrolled in a pregnancy study. The CDR3 coding sequence is TGTGCCAGCAGCTTAGTGGCAGGGGGCGCGGAGACCGAGGAACTGTTTTTT. Translated, it gives CASSLVAGGAETEELFF.